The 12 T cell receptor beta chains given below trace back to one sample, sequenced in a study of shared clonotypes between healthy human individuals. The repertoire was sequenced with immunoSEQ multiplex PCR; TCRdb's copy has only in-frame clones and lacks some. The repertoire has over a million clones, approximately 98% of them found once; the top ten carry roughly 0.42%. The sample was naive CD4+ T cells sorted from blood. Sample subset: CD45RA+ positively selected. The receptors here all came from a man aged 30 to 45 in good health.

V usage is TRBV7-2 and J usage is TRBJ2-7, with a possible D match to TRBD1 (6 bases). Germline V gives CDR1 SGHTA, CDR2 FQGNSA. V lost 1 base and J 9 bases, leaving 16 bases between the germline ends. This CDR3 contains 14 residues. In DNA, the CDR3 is TGTGCCAGCAGCTTAGAGCCCAACAGGGTAGGGCAGTACTTC. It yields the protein CASSLEPNRVGQYF.

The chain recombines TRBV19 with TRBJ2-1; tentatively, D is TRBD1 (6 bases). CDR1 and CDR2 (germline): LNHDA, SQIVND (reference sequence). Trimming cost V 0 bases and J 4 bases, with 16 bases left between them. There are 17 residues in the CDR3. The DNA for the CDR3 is TGTGCCAGTAGTATAGATCGGACAGCCTCTTCTTACAATGAGCAGTTCTTC. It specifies CASSIDRTASSYNEQFF.

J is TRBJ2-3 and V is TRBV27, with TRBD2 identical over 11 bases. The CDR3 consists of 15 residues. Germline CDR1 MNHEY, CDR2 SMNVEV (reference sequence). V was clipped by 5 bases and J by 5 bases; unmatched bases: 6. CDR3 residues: CASSSSGRAQDTQYF. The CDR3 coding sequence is TGTGCCAGCAGTAGTAGCGGGAGGGCCCAAGATACGCAGTATTTT.

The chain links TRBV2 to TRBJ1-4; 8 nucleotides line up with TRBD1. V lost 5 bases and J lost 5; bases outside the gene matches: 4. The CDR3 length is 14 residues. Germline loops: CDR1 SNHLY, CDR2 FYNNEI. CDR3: CASSRAGGNEKLFF. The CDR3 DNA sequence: TGTGCCAGCAGTCGGGCAGGGGGCAATGAAAAACTGTTTTTT.

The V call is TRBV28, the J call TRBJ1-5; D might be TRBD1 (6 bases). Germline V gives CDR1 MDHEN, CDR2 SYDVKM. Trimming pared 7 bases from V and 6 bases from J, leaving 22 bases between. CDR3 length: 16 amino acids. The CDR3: CASTPTRGAFRQPQHF. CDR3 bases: TGTGCCAGCACTCCCACACGGGGGGCATTCCGTCAGCCCCAGCATTTT.

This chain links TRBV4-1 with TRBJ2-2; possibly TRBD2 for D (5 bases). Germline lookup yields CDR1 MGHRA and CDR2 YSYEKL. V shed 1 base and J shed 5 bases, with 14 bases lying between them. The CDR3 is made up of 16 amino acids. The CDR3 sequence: CASSQVPLRGTGELFF. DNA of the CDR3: TGCGCCAGCAGCCAAGTTCCCCTTCGAGGGACCGGGGAGCTGTTTTTT.

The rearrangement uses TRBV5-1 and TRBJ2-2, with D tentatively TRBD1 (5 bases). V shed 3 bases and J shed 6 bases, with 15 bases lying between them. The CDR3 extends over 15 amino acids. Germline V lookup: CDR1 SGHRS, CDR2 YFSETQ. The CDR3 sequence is CASSYSGFESGELFF. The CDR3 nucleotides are TGCGCCAGCAGCTATTCAGGGTTTGAGTCCGGGGAGCTGTTTTTT.

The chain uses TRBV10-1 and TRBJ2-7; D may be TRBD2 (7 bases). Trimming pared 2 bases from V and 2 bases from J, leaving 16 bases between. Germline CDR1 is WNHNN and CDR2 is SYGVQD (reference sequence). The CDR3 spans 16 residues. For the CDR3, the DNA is TGCGCCAGCAGTGAGGGGGGGGGCGGGAGTCCCTACGAGCAGTACTTC. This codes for CASSEGGGGSPYEQYF.

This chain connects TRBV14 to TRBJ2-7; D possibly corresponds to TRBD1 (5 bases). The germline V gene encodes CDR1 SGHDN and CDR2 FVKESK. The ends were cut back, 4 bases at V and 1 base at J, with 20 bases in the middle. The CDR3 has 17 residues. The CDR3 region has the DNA TGTGCCAGCAGCCTCTCTTCGGAGTGGGGCTTTTCCTACGAGCAGTACTTC. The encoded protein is CASSLSSEWGFSYEQYF.

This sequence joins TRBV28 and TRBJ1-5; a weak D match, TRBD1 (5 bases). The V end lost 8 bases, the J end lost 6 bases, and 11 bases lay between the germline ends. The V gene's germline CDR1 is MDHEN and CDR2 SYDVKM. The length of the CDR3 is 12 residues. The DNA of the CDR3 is TGTGCCAGCTCCGGGGGAGGTCAGCCCCAGCATTTT. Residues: CASSGGGQPQHF.

The CDR3 reads CASTTGWQPQHF. Here the CDR3 DNA reads TGTGCCAGTACGACAGGGTGGCAGCCCCAGCATTTT. The V call is TRBV28, the J call TRBJ1-5, with 7 bases matching TRBD1. This CDR3 region has 12 residues. Per germline, CDR1 MDHEN and CDR2 SYDVKM. V lost 9 bases and J lost 7; bases outside the gene matches: 6.

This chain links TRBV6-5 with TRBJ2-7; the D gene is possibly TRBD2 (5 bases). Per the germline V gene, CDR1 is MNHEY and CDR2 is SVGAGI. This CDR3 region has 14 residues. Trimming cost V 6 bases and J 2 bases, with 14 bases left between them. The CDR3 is CASRAAGSPYEQYF. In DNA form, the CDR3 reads TGTGCCAGCAGAGCGGCGGGTTCCCCCTACGAGCAGTACTTC.